This is a list of T cell receptor beta chains from one sample in a study of shared clonotypes between healthy human individuals. Clones were read by immunoSEQ multiplex PCR, and TCRdb kept only the in-frame ones, dropping some. The data hold about 820,000 clones, with about 92% observed a single time. The sample was naive CD8+ T cells sorted from blood. These receptors were taken from a man younger than 45 in good health. The CDR3 runs from the conserved cysteine through the conserved F or W. Each record gives: CDR3 protein, CDR3 DNA, J gene, V gene, clone size, D gene. A D gene is named only where the DNA matches it firmly. Expanded clones are given a class, and other clones once, few, many or no size at all.

cdr3_aa: CASSTTIAGESTDTQYF
cdr3_nt: TGTGCCAGCAGCACAACGATAGCGGGAGAGAGCACAGATACGCAGTATTTT
j_call: TRBJ2-3
v_call: TRBV7-9
clone_size: NA
d_call: TRBD2

cdr3_aa: CASSIQGNTGELFF
cdr3_nt: TGTGCCAGTAGTATTCAGGGGAACACCGGGGAGCTGTTTTTT
j_call: TRBJ2-2
v_call: TRBV19
clone_size: NA
d_call: NA

cdr3_aa: CASSWGRESPEEGQYF
cdr3_nt: TGTGCCAGCAGTTGGGGACGGGAAAGCCCGGAGGAGGGGCAGTACTTC
j_call: TRBJ2-7
v_call: TRBV28
clone_size: NA
d_call: NA

cdr3_aa: CASSQGLAGPTGELFF
cdr3_nt: TGTGCTAGCAGCCAGGGCCTAGCGGGGCCTACCGGGGAGCTGTTTTTT
j_call: TRBJ2-2
v_call: TRBV7-7
clone_size: once
d_call: TRBD2

cdr3_aa: CASADYYEQYF
cdr3_nt: TGTGCCAGCGCCGACTACTACGAGCAGTACTTC
j_call: TRBJ2-7
v_call: TRBV28
clone_size: NA
d_call: NA

cdr3_aa: CASSYSNAGAFEQYF
cdr3_nt: TGTGCCAGCAGTTACTCGAATGCGGGGGCTTTCGAGCAGTACTTC
j_call: TRBJ2-7
v_call: TRBV6-5
clone_size: NA
d_call: NA

cdr3_aa: CASSPGTSGKKMGTDTQYF
cdr3_nt: TGTGCCAGCAGCCCCGGGACTAGCGGGAAAAAAATGGGAACAGATACGCAGTATTTT
j_call: TRBJ2-3
v_call: TRBV11-2
clone_size: NA
d_call: TRBD2

cdr3_aa: CASKGTDTQYF
cdr3_nt: TGTGCCAGCAAGGGGACAGATACGCAGTATTTT
j_call: TRBJ2-3
v_call: TRBV2
clone_size: few
d_call: NA

cdr3_aa: CASSPWTADGGGYTF
cdr3_nt: TGTGCCAGCAGCCCCTGGACGGCGGACGGGGGGGGCTACACCTTC
j_call: TRBJ1-2
v_call: TRBV7-9
clone_size: NA
d_call: NA

cdr3_aa: CASSLSGTSGYNEQFF
cdr3_nt: TGTGCCAGCAGTTTATCCGGGACTAGCGGCTACAATGAGCAGTTCTTC
j_call: TRBJ2-1
v_call: TRBV27
clone_size: NA
d_call: TRBD2

cdr3_aa: CAIRTGGPTDTQYF
cdr3_nt: TGTGCCATCAGGACGGGAGGGCCCACAGATACGCAGTATTTT
j_call: TRBJ2-3
v_call: TRBV10-3
clone_size: NA
d_call: TRBD2

cdr3_aa: CASSPRGLGNIQYF
cdr3_nt: TGTGCCAGCAGTCCCAGGGGGTTGGGAAACATTCAGTACTTC
j_call: TRBJ2-4
v_call: TRBV28
clone_size: NA
d_call: TRBD1

cdr3_aa: CASSEWMGSQETQYF
cdr3_nt: TGTGCCAGCAGTGAGTGGATGGGGTCCCAAGAGACCCAGTACTTC
j_call: TRBJ2-5
v_call: TRBV6-4
clone_size: NA
d_call: NA

cdr3_aa: CASSESGYSLGSEDTQYF
cdr3_nt: TGCGCCAGCAGTGAGTCGGGTTACTCGTTAGGATCAGAAGATACGCAGTATTTT
j_call: TRBJ2-3
v_call: TRBV10-2
clone_size: NA
d_call: NA

cdr3_aa: CASSKGSGGPWAQYF
cdr3_nt: TGTGCCAGCAGCAAAGGGAGCGGGGGGCCCTGGGCGCAGTACTTC
j_call: TRBJ2-7
v_call: TRBV21-1
clone_size: NA
d_call: NA

cdr3_aa: CASSLAASGKDF
cdr3_nt: TGTGCCAGCAGCTTAGCGGCTAGCGGGAAGGACTTC
j_call: TRBJ2-5
v_call: TRBV7-9
clone_size: NA
d_call: TRBD2

cdr3_aa: CASSLVSIFEQFF
cdr3_nt: TGTGCCAGCAGCTTAGTTTCGATCTTTGAGCAGTTCTTC
j_call: TRBJ2-1
v_call: TRBV11-2
clone_size: once
d_call: NA

cdr3_aa: CASSTTGTYEQYF
cdr3_nt: TGTGCCAGCAGTACGACAGGGACATACGAGCAGTACTTC
j_call: TRBJ2-7
v_call: TRBV6-5
clone_size: NA
d_call: TRBD1

cdr3_aa: CASSGRDRDRGFNYGYTF
cdr3_nt: TGTGCCAGCAGCGGACGGGACCGGGACAGGGGCTTTAACTATGGCTACACCTTC
j_call: TRBJ1-2
v_call: TRBV7-9
clone_size: NA
d_call: TRBD1

cdr3_aa: CASSLPGADEQYF
cdr3_nt: TGTGCCAGCAGTTTACCGGGAGCCGACGAGCAGTACTTC
j_call: TRBJ2-7
v_call: TRBV28
clone_size: NA
d_call: NA

cdr3_aa: CASSDGLFNQPQHF
cdr3_nt: TGTGCCAGCAGTGACGGACTTTTCAATCAGCCCCAGCATTTT
j_call: TRBJ1-5
v_call: TRBV6-1
clone_size: NA
d_call: NA

cdr3_aa: CASSQVSGTQETQYF
cdr3_nt: TGCGCCAGCAGCCAAGTTTCAGGGACTCAAGAGACCCAGTACTTC
j_call: TRBJ2-5
v_call: TRBV4-1
clone_size: NA
d_call: NA

cdr3_aa: CASSSGQGGQPQHF
cdr3_nt: TGTGCCAGCAGCTCGGGACAGGGTGGGCAGCCCCAGCATTTT
j_call: TRBJ1-5
v_call: TRBV5-6
clone_size: NA
d_call: TRBD1

cdr3_aa: CASSYSGLSGADTQYF
cdr3_nt: TGTGCCAGCAGCTATTCGGGACTTAGCGGAGCAGATACGCAGTATTTT
j_call: TRBJ2-3
v_call: TRBV7-9
clone_size: NA
d_call: NA

cdr3_aa: CAHGAEAFF
cdr3_nt: TGTGCCCACGGCGCTGAAGCTTTCTTT
j_call: TRBJ1-1
v_call: TRBV2
clone_size: NA
d_call: NA

cdr3_aa: CASSYAGVGYTF
cdr3_nt: TGTGCCAGCAGTTACGCCGGGGTAGGCTACACCTTC
j_call: TRBJ1-2
v_call: TRBV6-5
clone_size: NA
d_call: NA

cdr3_aa: CASSYMGQPYEQYF
cdr3_nt: TGTGCCAGCAGTTACATGGGGCAACCCTACGAGCAGTACTTC
j_call: TRBJ2-7
v_call: TRBV6-5
clone_size: NA
d_call: NA

cdr3_aa: CASSIGLAGYNEQFF
cdr3_nt: TGTGCCAGTAGTATTGGACTAGCGGGGTACAATGAGCAGTTCTTC
j_call: TRBJ2-1
v_call: TRBV19
clone_size: NA
d_call: TRBD2

cdr3_aa: CSVNWAGSYEQYF
cdr3_nt: TGCAGCGTTAACTGGGCAGGGTCCTACGAGCAGTACTTC
j_call: TRBJ2-7
v_call: TRBV29-1
clone_size: NA
d_call: NA

cdr3_aa: CASSDRRGGYTF
cdr3_nt: TGTGCCAGCAGTGACAGAAGGGGTGGCTACACCTTC
j_call: TRBJ1-2
v_call: TRBV21-1
clone_size: NA
d_call: NA

cdr3_aa: CSAREQETQYF
cdr3_nt: TGCAGTGCTAGAGAGCAAGAGACCCAGTACTTC
j_call: TRBJ2-5
v_call: TRBV20-1
clone_size: NA
d_call: NA

cdr3_aa: CASSMDRDNSYEQYF
cdr3_nt: TGTGCCAGTAGTATGGACAGGGATAACTCCTACGAGCAGTACTTC
j_call: TRBJ2-7
v_call: TRBV19
clone_size: NA
d_call: TRBD1

cdr3_aa: CASSSGTSAETQYF
cdr3_nt: TGCGCCAGCAGCTCCGGGACTAGCGCAGAGACCCAGTACTTC
j_call: TRBJ2-5
v_call: TRBV5-1
clone_size: few
d_call: TRBD2

cdr3_aa: CASRLATYEQYF
cdr3_nt: TGTGCCAGCAGACTAGCGACTTACGAGCAGTACTTC
j_call: TRBJ2-7
v_call: TRBV2
clone_size: NA
d_call: TRBD2

cdr3_aa: CASSEAWGNYEQYF
cdr3_nt: TGTGCCAGCAGCGAGGCCTGGGGGAACTACGAGCAGTACTTC
j_call: TRBJ2-7
v_call: TRBV5-4
clone_size: NA
d_call: NA